This T cell receptor beta chain was sequenced during a study of blood T cell repertoires in COVID-19. Study in general: The United States, Italy and Spain provided the acute and convalescent COVID-19 samples.

The method was immunoSEQ multiplex PCR; TCRdb's version includes in-frame clones alone and lacks a portion of them. The top ten clones hold 8.5% to 10% of a sample with some 200,000 clones, 81% of them seen once. From germline, CDR1 is SNHLY and CDR2 FYNNEI. CDR3 length: 16 amino acids. V shed 4 bases and J 0 bases; nucleotides not matched to a gene: 6. This clone was found once. This receptor was identified in a woman in her forties or fifties with acute COVID-19. Material for sequencing was PBMCs or T cells enriched from blood (not recorded which). The chain is built from TRBV2 and TRBJ1-5; 7 bases match TRBD1. CDR3 DNA sequence: TGTGCCAGCAGTGGGGACAGAACTAATAGCAATCAGCCCCAGCATTTT. It codes for CASSGDRTNSNQPQHF. Filled out from reference TRBV2 and TRBJ1-5, the complete variable domain reads EPEVTQTPSHQVTQMGQEVILRCVPISNHLYFYWYRQILGQKVEFLVSFYNNEISEKSEIFDDQFSVERPDGSNFTLKIRSTKLEDSAMYFCASSGDRTNSNQPQHFGDGTRLSIL.